The T cell receptor (beta chain) described here comes from a study of blood T cells in healthy people across ages. Study-level information: There was about one barcoded beta molecule captured by template switching per two T cells.

This clonotype was seen a few times. Its antigen is not identified. General study results and limits: Donors of long life had a larger count of naive CD4+ cells and greater diversity than aged donors. Observed TCR beta diversity per million T cells went down as age went up. This fall followed a roughly linear course with age.

Germline values: CDR1 SNHLY, CDR2 FYNNEI. The CDR3 spans 14 residues. V was shortened by 5 bases and J by 7 bases, with 14 bases between the two germline ends. The use of a sample-barcoded 5' primer and a J-beta primer mix characterized a second PCR of about 7 to 12 cycles. Every molecule of cDNA carried a tag from a template-switch adaptor with 12 random nucleotides. TCRdb independently ran MiXCR on the 5' RACE reads; one entry per CDR3 protein. The sample has around 2 million distinct CDR3 sequences; around 42% are singletons. The source is a human donor in good health. The V gene is TRBV2, the J gene TRBJ1-4; D call uncertain. The sequenced sample was blood. CDR3 sequence reads: CASSNPEGGEKLFF. CDR3 DNA: TGTGCCAGCAGTAACCCCGAGGGCGGTGAAAAACTGTTTTTT.